The rows below give T cell receptor beta chains drawn from one sample of a study of cytomegalovirus exposure and HLA in healthy donors. Sequenced by immunoSEQ multiplex PCR; TCRdb stores in-frame clones only, minus some. This sample has under 95,000 clones, with less than 8% found just once. The source material was PBMCs. The receptors shown here come from a man aged 45-65 years in good health and CMV-seronegative. CDR3s include the opening cysteine and the closing phenylalanine or tryptophan. Fields, in order: D gene, V gene, J gene, clone size, CDR3 protein, CDR3 DNA. D genes are given only for firm matches. Clone size is given for some rows only: seen once, a few or many times, or a class if the clone is expanded.

>-|TRBV7-8|TRBJ1-1|-
CASSLAAVNTEAFF
TGTGCCAGCAGCTTGGCGGCAGTGAACACTGAAGCTTTCTTT
>TRBD2|TRBV10-2|TRBJ2-3|-
CASSILAGGMDTQYF
TGCGCCAGCAGCATACTAGCGGGGGGGATGGATACGCAGTATTTT
>-|TRBV19|TRBJ1-3|-
CASSSHSGVSGNTIYF
TGTGCCAGTAGTTCTCATTCAGGCGTCTCTGGAAACACCATATATTTT
>TRBD1|TRBV2|TRBJ2-5|-
CASRHDNSGQGRTQYF
TGTGCCAGCCGCCACGACAACAGTGGACAGGGCCGGACCCAGTACTTC
>-|TRBV19|TRBJ2-5|-
CASSPQVGQETQYF
TGTGCCAGTAGTCCCCAGGTCGGCCAAGAGACCCAGTACTTC
>-|TRBV4-1|TRBJ1-2|few
CASSLQIGYGYTF
TGCGCCAGCAGCCTCCAGATTGGCTATGGCTACACCTTC
>-|TRBV7-3|TRBJ2-1|few
CASSLTDLGLQFF
TGTGCCAGCAGCTTAACTGACCTCGGGTTGCAGTTCTTC
>TRBD1|TRBV6-1|TRBJ1-1|-
CASKPGQGSTEAFF
TGTGCCAGCAAGCCGGGACAGGGGAGCACTGAAGCTTTCTTT
>TRBD2|TRBV5-1|TRBJ2-1|-
CASSGGLAGVDEQFF
TGCGCCAGCAGCGGTGGACTAGCGGGAGTCGATGAGCAGTTCTTC
>TRBD1|TRBV5-4|TRBJ1-6|-
CASSHRGRNSPLHF
TGTGCCAGCAGCCACAGGGGGCGGAATTCACCCCTCCACTTT
>TRBD2|TRBV6-1|TRBJ2-7|few
CASSEWGSGTIRGQYF
TGTGCCAGCAGTGAATGGGGTAGCGGGACAATACGCGGGCAGTACTTC
>-|TRBV21-1|TRBJ2-7|few
CASSNYNRGANEQYF
TGTGCCAGCAGCAACTACAATCGGGGAGCAAACGAGCAGTACTTC
>-|TRBV9|TRBJ2-5|few
CASSATRQRTETQYF
TGTGCCAGCAGCGCTACTCGACAGAGGACCGAGACCCAGTACTTC
>-|TRBV10-3|TRBJ2-1|few
CAHRGDWLNEQFF
TGTGCCCACCGAGGGGACTGGTTAAATGAGCAGTTCTTC
>-|TRBV2|TRBJ1-1|-
CASRPGLHSNTEAFF
TGTGCCAGCAGGCCGGGACTCCATTCGAACACTGAAGCTTTCTTT
>TRBD2|TRBV6-5|TRBJ2-5|-
CASSYSVVAGGEAQYF
TGTGCCAGCAGTTACTCGGTGGTAGCGGGAGGAGAGGCCCAGTACTTC
>TRBD1|TRBV6-6|TRBJ2-7|-
CASSIFRGPAAYEQYF
TGTGCCAGCAGTATTTTCAGGGGGCCCGCAGCCTACGAGCAGTACTTC
>-|TRBV5-4|TRBJ1-4|-
CASSQGGQGGRQVF
TGTGCCAGCAGCCAGGGTGGGCAGGGAGGACGTCAGGTTTTT